Given below is one T cell receptor (beta chain) in context. The record originates from a study of blood T cell repertoires in COVID-19. Overall study: Samples taken during acute and convalescent COVID-19 were collected in the United States, Italy and Spain. T cells, B-cell-depleted T cells, or PBMCs supplied cDNA or gDNA.

CDR3 length equals 15 residues. Germline CDR1 and CDR2: MDHEN and SYDVKM. With 2 bases clipped from V and 2 bases from J, the junction kept 5 bases outside the gene matches. Authors' data handling: Reference gene primers were amplified, and this amplification served to estimate nucleated cell counts. Some clones are missing from TCRdb's copy, which holds only in-frame ones; the method was immunoSEQ multiplex PCR. V, J and clone size are taken as reported in that table, and D and trimming were inferred from the DNA itself. The repertoire holds fewer than 120,000 clones, with about 80% as singletons. Sequenced input: peripheral blood. This chain connects TRBV28 to TRBJ2-7; 8 bases fit TRBD1. The sequence derives from a woman older than 75 with active or convalescent COVID-19. The CDR3 protein is CASSLRGQVPYEQYF. Written as DNA, the CDR3 is TGTGCCAGCAGTTTAAGGGGACAGGTCCCCTACGAGCAGTACTTC.